In this sample, the clone carrying this TCR beta chain turned up a few times. This sample is part of a study of regulatory T cells in long-lasting Graves disease. CDR3-region Arm-PCR and iRepertoire HTBI primers produced the TCR beta libraries. Each CDR3 protein is one row after TCRdb ran MiXCR on the multiplex PCR reads. The profile shows some 470,000 distinct CDR3 sequences, about 22% of them singletons. This sample's time point: persistent/refractory GD, antithyroid drugs over 5 years with positive TRAb. Scientists built the TCR library using RNA that was extracted from PBMCs. The patients were drawn from one endocrinology department in Xi'an, China. CDR3 size: 13 residues. CDR1 and CDR2 (germline): SQVTM, ANQGSEA. Trimming took off 0 bases at V and 6 bases at J, with 8 bases between the two ends.

The sample here was peripheral blood mononuclear cells (PBMCs), taken when the disease was refractory, from a patient treated with antithyroid drugs. This receptor was identified in a female donor with Graves disease. The chain recombines TRBV29-1 with TRBJ2-2; no clear D. The chain's CDR3 is CSVEERKAGELFF. CDR3 sequence (DNA): TGCAGCGTTGAAGAGAGAAAGGCCGGGGAGCTGTTTTTT.